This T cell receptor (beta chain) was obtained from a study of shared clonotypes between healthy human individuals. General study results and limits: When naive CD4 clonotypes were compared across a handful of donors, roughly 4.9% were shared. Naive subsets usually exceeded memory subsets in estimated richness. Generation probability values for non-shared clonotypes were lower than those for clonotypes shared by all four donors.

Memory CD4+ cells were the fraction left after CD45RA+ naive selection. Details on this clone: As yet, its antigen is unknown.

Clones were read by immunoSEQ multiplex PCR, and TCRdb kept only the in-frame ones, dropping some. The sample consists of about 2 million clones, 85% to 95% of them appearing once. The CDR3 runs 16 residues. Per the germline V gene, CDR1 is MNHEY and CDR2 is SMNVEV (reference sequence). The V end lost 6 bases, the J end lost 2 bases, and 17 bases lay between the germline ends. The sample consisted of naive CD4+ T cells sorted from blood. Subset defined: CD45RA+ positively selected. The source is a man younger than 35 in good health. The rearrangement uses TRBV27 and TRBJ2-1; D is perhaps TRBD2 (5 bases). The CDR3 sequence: CASRARIGDTYNEQFF. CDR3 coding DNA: TGTGCCAGCAGAGCTAGGATCGGGGATACCTACAATGAGCAGTTCTTC.